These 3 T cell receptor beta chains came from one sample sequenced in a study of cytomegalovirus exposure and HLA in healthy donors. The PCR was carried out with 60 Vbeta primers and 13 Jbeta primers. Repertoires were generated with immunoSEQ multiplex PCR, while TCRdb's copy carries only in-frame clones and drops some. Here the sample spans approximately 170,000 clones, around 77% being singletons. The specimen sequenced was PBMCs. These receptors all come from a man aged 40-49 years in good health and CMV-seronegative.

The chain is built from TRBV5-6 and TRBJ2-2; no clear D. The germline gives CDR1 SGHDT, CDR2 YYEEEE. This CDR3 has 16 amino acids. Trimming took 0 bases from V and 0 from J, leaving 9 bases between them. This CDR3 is CASSLESYSNTGELFF. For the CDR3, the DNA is TGTGCCAGCAGCTTGGAGAGCTATTCGAACACCGGGGAGCTGTTTTTT.

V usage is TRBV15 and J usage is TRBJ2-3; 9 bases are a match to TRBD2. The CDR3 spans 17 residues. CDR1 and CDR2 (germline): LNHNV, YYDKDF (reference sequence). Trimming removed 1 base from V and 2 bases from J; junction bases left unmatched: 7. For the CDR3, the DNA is TGTGCCACCAGCAGAGTCTCTAGCGGGGTCCTCACAGATACGCAGTATTTT. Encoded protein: CATSRVSSGVLTDTQYF. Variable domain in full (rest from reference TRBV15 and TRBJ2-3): DAMVIQNPRYQVTQFGKPVTLSCSQTLNHNVMYWYQQKSSQAPKLLFHYYDKDFNNEADTPDNFQSRRPNTSFCFLDIRSPGLGDTAMYLCATSRVSSGVLTDTQYFGPGTRLTVL.

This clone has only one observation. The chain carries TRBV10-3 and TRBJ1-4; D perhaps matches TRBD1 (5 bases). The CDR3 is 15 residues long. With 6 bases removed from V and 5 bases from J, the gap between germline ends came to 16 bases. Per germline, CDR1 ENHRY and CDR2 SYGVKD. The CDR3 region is CAISAHGGGNEKLFF. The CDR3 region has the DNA TGTGCCATCAGCGCCCATGGGGGGGGGAATGAAAAACTGTTTTTT.